The 27 T cell receptor beta chains given below trace back to one sample, sequenced in a study of T cell changes during pregnancy in multiple sclerosis. Data came from immunoSEQ multiplex PCR; TCRdb stores just in-frame clones and leaves some out. This table holds approximately 85,000 clones, about nine tenths found once. The specimen comprised peripheral blood, sampled in the first trimester of pregnancy. The receptors come from a female donor with multiple sclerosis, enrolled in a pregnancy study.

This chain uses TRBV11-3 with TRBJ2-7; the D gene is possibly TRBD2 (5 bases). From germline, CDR1 is SGHNT and CDR2 YENEEA. Between the trimmed V and J ends, which lost 5 bases and 6 bases, there was a span of 14 bases. The CDR3 contains 13 residues. CDR3 protein: CASSPRPGTEQYF. The CDR3 DNA reads TGTGCCAGCAGCCCCCGGCCGGGAACCGAGCAGTACTTC.

The rearrangement links TRBV28 to TRBJ1-1; TRBD1 agrees at 11 bases. J gave up 0 bases and V 8 bases, and 11 bases lay outside the gene matches. Per the germline V gene, CDR1 is MDHEN and CDR2 is SYDVKM. The CDR3 is 17 residues long. The CDR3 nucleotides are TGTGCCAGCGGACAGGGGGCGGGAAAACCGATGAACACTGAAGCTTTCTTT. Translated: CASGQGAGKPMNTEAFF.

As DNA, the CDR3 is TGTGCCAGCAGTGAAGTATGGGGCGACAGGGGGAATCACGAGCAGTACTTC. Its translation: CASSEVWGDRGNHEQYF. The chain joins TRBV6-1 to TRBJ2-7; 9 bases fit TRBD1. Germline V gives CDR1 MNHNS, CDR2 SASEGT. This CDR3 comprises 17 residues. Unmatched junction bases numbered 12, after V lost 1 base and J lost 5 bases.

The CDR3 sequence: CASSYLTASMNTEAFF. The CDR3 DNA is TGTGCCAGCAGTTACTTGACAGCGTCTATGAACACTGAAGCTTTCTTT. The rearrangement links TRBV6-5 to TRBJ1-1, with D perhaps TRBD1 (5 bases). Trimming cost V 1 base and J 0 bases, with 12 bases left between them. CDR3 size: 16 residues. Germline lookup yields CDR1 MNHEY and CDR2 SVGAGI.

This chain joins TRBV10-3 and TRBJ2-7; TRBD1 matches 8 bases. Germline trimming cut 6 bases from V and 6 bases from J; bases unmatched to any gene: 10. The germline V gene has CDR1 ENHRY and CDR2 SYGVKD. The CDR3 spans 14 residues. This CDR3 is CAIRRTGSAGEQYF. CDR3 DNA sequence: TGTGCCATCAGGAGGACAGGGAGTGCAGGCGAGCAGTACTTC.

The table lists this clone with a few counts. J is TRBJ1-2 and V is TRBV5-4; D is perhaps TRBD1 (5 bases). Germline V gene data show CDR1 as SGHNT and CDR2 as YYREEE (reference sequence). Trimming left V 0 bases short and J 5 bases short, with 14 bases between. This CDR3 is 15 amino acids long. The CDR3 DNA is TGTGCCAGCAGCTTGGAGGTGACAGTGGCTTATGGCTACACCTTC. As protein: CASSLEVTVAYGYTF.

In this sample, this clone turned up once. The V and J genes are TRBV6-1 and TRBJ1-1; D gene uncertain. Deletions cut 2 bases from V and 3 bases from J, with 10 bases between. CDR1 is MNHNS, CDR2 SASEGT, per germline. The CDR3 consists of 14 residues. The CDR3 DNA reads as TGTGCCAGCAGTGAAAGAGAGGACTACACTGAAGCTTTCTTT. Translating gives CASSEREDYTEAFF.

The chain recombines TRBV7-9 with TRBJ1-4; unclear D gene. Germline lookup yields CDR1 SEHNR and CDR2 FQNEAQ (reference sequence). V was shortened by 5 bases and J by 4 bases, with 17 bases between the two germline ends. The CDR3 is 16 amino acids. CDR3 DNA sequence: TGTGCCAGCAGCCAATTACGGGAGAGAAATAATGAAAAACTGTTTTTT. Its protein is CASSQLRERNNEKLFF.

The chain joins TRBV5-1 to TRBJ2-7; 8 bases line up with TRBD2. The germline V gene encodes CDR1 SGHRS and CDR2 YFSETQ. This CDR3 is built from 13 residues. V was pared by 1 base and J by 3 bases, with 0 bases of the junction left unmatched. DNA for the CDR3: TGCGCCAGCAGCTTGACTAGCGGCTACGAGCAGTACTTC. Translating gives CASSLTSGYEQYF.

The J gene is TRBJ1-5, the V gene TRBV6-1; weak D call: TRBD1 (6 bases). Trimming left V 6 bases short and J 1 base short, with 13 bases between. The CDR3 is made up of 15 amino acids. Germline V gene sequence: CDR1 MNHNS, CDR2 SASEGT. The CDR3 reads CASSRTGLSNQPQHF. The CDR3 nucleotides are TGTGCCAGCAGCCGAACAGGGTTGAGCAATCAGCCCCAGCATTTT.

Only one count was recorded for this clone. The V call is TRBV5-4, the J call TRBJ2-5; 10 bases align to TRBD2. Germline trimming cut 9 bases from V and 2 bases from J; bases unmatched to any gene: 10. The CDR3 is 15 amino acids. Looked up from germline, CDR1 is SGHNT and CDR2 is YYREEE (reference sequence). The CDR3 nucleotides read TGTGCCACCCGCACCGGGACTAGCGTACAAGAGACCCAGTACTTC. Translated, it gives CATRTGTSVQETQYF.

The rearrangement joins TRBV2 to TRBJ2-3, with 7 bases lining up with TRBD1. V lost 7 bases to trimming and J lost 0 bases; unmatched junction nucleotides: 10. Germline loops: CDR1 SNHLY, CDR2 FYNNEI. The CDR3 runs 16 residues. The CDR3 loop is CASTSRGFSSTDTQYF. CDR3 nucleotides: TGTGCCAGCACCTCCAGGGGGTTCAGTAGCACAGATACGCAGTATTTT.

The V and J genes are TRBV29-1 and TRBJ2-7, with 8 bases that match TRBD2. The CDR3 runs to 15 residues. V was pared by 0 bases and J by 2 bases, with 6 bases of the junction left unmatched. Germline V CDR1 and CDR2: SQVTM, ANQGSEA. The CDR3 here is CSVEEDAGGPYEQYF. The CDR3 coding sequence is TGCAGCGTTGAAGAAGATGCGGGAGGTCCCTACGAGCAGTACTTC.

The rearrangement uses TRBV11-2 and TRBJ1-1; 9 positions match TRBD1. Per the germline V gene, CDR1 is SGHAT and CDR2 is FQNNGV. Germline trimming cut 3 bases from V and 6 bases from J; bases unmatched to any gene: 5. The CDR3 covers 14 residues. The DNA for the CDR3 is TGTGCCAGCAGCTTGGGACAGGGATCGGCTGAAGCTTTCTTT. This encodes CASSLGQGSAEAFF.

The rearrangement uses TRBV6-5 and TRBJ2-7; maybe TRBD1 (6 bases). This CDR3 contains 14 residues. The V gene's germline CDR1 is MNHEY and CDR2 SVGAGI. Deletions cut 0 bases from V and 5 bases from J, with 11 bases between. The CDR3 spells CASSYSIRGDEQYF. The CDR3 DNA follows: TGTGCCAGCAGTTACTCGATCAGGGGAGACGAGCAGTACTTC.

The V gene is TRBV11-3, the J gene TRBJ2-5, with D tentatively TRBD2 (6 bases). Trimming pared 8 bases from V and 3 bases from J, leaving 13 bases between. CDR1 is SGHNT and CDR2 is YENEEA in the germline V gene. The CDR3 loop spans 13 amino acids. Here the CDR3 DNA reads TGTGCCAGCGGGGGGAAGCGGGAAGAGACCCAGTACTTC. It yields the protein CASGGKREETQYF.

This clone was found once. The V gene is TRBV2, the J gene TRBJ1-2; TRBD1 matches at 7 bases. Per the germline V gene, CDR1 is SNHLY and CDR2 is FYNNEI. The length of the CDR3 is 13 residues. With 5 bases clipped from V and 2 bases from J, the junction kept 2 bases outside the gene matches. In DNA, the CDR3 is TGTGCCAGCAGTCCACAGGGGAACTATGGCTACACCTTC. It yields the protein CASSPQGNYGYTF. The complete variable domain, with remaining parts taken from reference TRBV2 and TRBJ1-2, reads EPEVTQTPSHQVTQMGQEVILRCVPISNHLYFYWYRQILGQKVEFLVSFYNNEISEKSEIFDDQFSVERPDGSNFTLKIRSTKLEDSAMYFCASSPQGNYGYTFGSGTRLTVV.

The J gene is TRBJ2-7, the V gene TRBV18; 7 nucleotides match TRBD2. The CDR3 loop spans 11 amino acids. Trimming removed 8 bases from V and 3 bases from J; junction bases left unmatched: 1. Germline V gene data show CDR1 as KGHSH and CDR2 as LQKENI. CDR3 coding DNA: TGTGCCAGCCGGGGGGTCTACGAGCAGTACTTC. Translation: CASRGVYEQYF.

V usage is TRBV5-4 and J usage is TRBJ1-1, with unresolved D. The V gene lost 2 bases and the J gene lost 4 bases, with 9 bases spanning the gap. The V gene's germline CDR1 is SGHNT and CDR2 YYREEE (reference sequence). The CDR3 sequence is 13 residues long. The CDR3 reads CASSLTVGTEAFF. CDR3 coding DNA: TGTGCCAGCAGCTTAACAGTGGGCACTGAAGCTTTCTTT.

The table lists this clone with a count of one. The V call is TRBV6-1, the J call TRBJ2-1; possibly TRBD1 for D (6 bases). V was trimmed by 4 bases and J by 2 bases, leaving 12 bases between them. This CDR3 comprises 15 residues. Germline lookup yields CDR1 MNHNS and CDR2 SASEGT. This CDR3 is CASSGRGSPYNEQFF. DNA for the CDR3: TGTGCCAGCAGTGGAAGGGGGTCCCCCTACAATGAGCAGTTCTTC.

The genes are TRBV6-5 and TRBJ1-3; TRBD1 is a possible D gene (5 bases). From germline, CDR1 is MNHEY and CDR2 SVGAGI. V lost 6 bases and J lost 0, with 9 bases in between. The CDR3 spans 14 residues. The CDR3: CASRGGVSGNTIYF. The CDR3, as DNA: TGTGCCAGCAGGGGGGGAGTCTCTGGAAACACCATATATTTT.

The chain couples TRBV5-6 to TRBJ2-7; no clear D gene. CDR3 length: 13 residues. In germline, CDR1 is SGHDT, CDR2 YYEEEE. V lost 1 base and J lost 2, with 7 bases in between. The CDR3 bases are TGTGCCAGCAGCTTGATAGTTACCTACGAGCAGTACTTC. Translation: CASSLIVTYEQYF.

This chain joins TRBV7-2 and TRBJ2-6, with 8 positions matching TRBD1. CDR1 and CDR2 (germline): SGHTA, FQGNSA. V shed 2 bases, J shed 2 bases, and the junction held 8 bases outside the gene matches. The CDR3 extends over 18 amino acids. CDR3 DNA sequence: TGTGCCAGCAGCTTACTTGGGCAGGGGGCGACTGGGGCCAACGTCCTGACTTTC. It yields the protein CASSLLGQGATGANVLTF. Using reference TRBV7-2 and TRBJ2-6 for the parts outside the CDR3, the full variable domain is GAGVSQSPSNKVTEKGKDVELRCDPISGHTALYWYRQSLGQGLEFLIYFQGNSAPDKSGLPSDRFSAERTGGSVSTLTIQRTQQEDSAVYLCASSLLGQGATGANVLTFGAGSRLTVL.

This sequence joins TRBV19 and TRBJ1-2; a weak D match, TRBD1 (6 bases). This CDR3 contains 16 residues. CDR1 LNHDA and CDR2 SQIVND come from the germline V gene (reference sequence). V lost 5 bases and J lost 8, with 24 bases in between. Here the CDR3 DNA reads TGTGCCAGTAGTCGAACTTCCGGACAGCTAATGCACGGCTACACCTTC. Translation: CASSRTSGQLMHGYTF. The full variable domain, in which reference TRBV19 and TRBJ1-2 provide the parts outside the CDR3, is DGGITQSPKYLFRKEGQNVTLSCEQNLNHDAMYWYRQDPGQGLRLIYYSQIVNDFQKGDIAEGYSVSREKKESFPLTVTSAQKNPTAFYLCASSRTSGQLMHGYTFGSGTRLTVV.

The CDR3 spells CASSVHLGGTEAFF. CDR3 coding DNA: TGTGCCAGCAGCGTCCATCTGGGGGGCACTGAAGCTTTCTTT. The rearrangement uses TRBV9 and TRBJ1-1; possible D gene TRBD1, 5 bases. CDR1 and CDR2 (germline): SGDLS, YYNGEE. This CDR3 has 14 amino acids. Trimming removed 2 bases at V and 4 bases at J, with 12 bases between.

This chain connects TRBV27 to TRBJ2-5, with 8 positions matching TRBD1. Trimming at V came to 7 bases and at J to 5 bases, leaving 6 bases not matched to a gene. Germline-derived CDR1 and CDR2 are MNHEY and SMNVEV (reference sequence). The CDR3 has 13 residues. The CDR3 region has the DNA TGTGCCAGCAATGGGAACAGGGGGGAGACCCAGTACTTC. It yields the protein CASNGNRGETQYF.

V usage is TRBV21-1 and J usage is TRBJ2-2; the table's TRBD2 call for D was not verified on the DNA. TRBV21-1 is assigned pseudogene status. This CDR3 is 13 amino acids long. For the CDR3, the DNA is TGTGCCAGCTTACTAGTGAGAGCCGGGGAGCTGTTTTTT. The encoded protein is CASLLVRAGELFF.